Each of the 14 T cell receptor beta chains below was sequenced from the same sample in a study of radiation and T cells in renal cell carcinoma. The assay was immunoSEQ multiplex PCR, and TCRdb's table has in-frame clones only and misses some. The sample includes 120,000 or so clones, about 81% of them seen just once. Time point: blood 2 weeks post-SBRT. Treatment in this sample: 15 Gy SBRT to primary tumor, nephrectomy 4 weeks later. Sequenced material: blood, taken from a patient whose treatment included radiotherapy and nephrectomy. The receptors originated from a man over 45 with renal cell carcinoma.

This chain connects TRBV14 to TRBJ1-2, with D unclear. The CDR3 loop spans 13 amino acids. Trimming pared 0 bases from V and 8 bases from J, leaving 10 bases between. The germline V gene has CDR1 SGHDN and CDR2 FVKESK. CDR3 DNA sequence: TGTGCCAGCAGCCAAGACCCTTTTGGGGGCTACACCTTC. Its protein is CASSQDPFGGYTF.

The CDR3 DNA reads as TGCGCCAGCAGCCCTCAGTTGACGGGGGTGGAAAAACTGTTTTTT. Residues: CASSPQLTGVEKLFF. The chain combines TRBV4-1 with TRBJ1-4; the D gene is possibly TRBD1 (5 bases). The V and J ends lost 4 bases and 8 bases respectively, with 17 bases between them. CDR1 and CDR2 from the germline V gene are MGHRA and YSYEKL. The CDR3 has 15 amino acids.

The chain combines TRBV10-3 with TRBJ1-6; TRBD1 matches at 9 bases. Germline V CDR1 and CDR2: ENHRY, SYGVKD. J lost 7 bases, V lost 0 bases, and 4 bases had no gene match. This CDR3 region has 16 residues. The CDR3 region is CAISESKGTGNSPLHF. Written as DNA, the CDR3 is TGTGCCATCAGTGAGTCGAAGGGGACAGGGAATTCACCCCTCCACTTT.

This clone was seen a single time. The CDR3 loop is CASGWTGRIELAFF. The CDR3 nucleotides are TGTGCCAGCGGCTGGACAGGGAGGATCGAATTGGCTTTCTTT. The chain uses TRBV28 and TRBJ1-1, with 8 positions matching TRBD1. J lost 11 bases, V lost 8 bases, and 16 bases had no gene match. Looked up from germline, CDR1 is MDHEN and CDR2 is SYDVKM. The CDR3 covers 14 residues.

The chain joins TRBV7-2 to TRBJ1-1, with D maybe TRBD1 (6 bases). CDR1 and CDR2 (germline): SGHTA, FQGNSA. Trimming removed 5 bases at V and 11 bases at J, with 18 bases between. The CDR3 spans 13 residues. DNA for the CDR3: TGTGCCAGCAGCCCATCTTGGGGGGCAAGGGCTTTCTTT. Its protein is CASSPSWGARAFF.

This clone was seen a few times. This CDR3 reads CASSEQGRNQPQHF. The DNA of the CDR3 is TGTGCCAGCAGTGAACAGGGACGCAATCAGCCCCAGCATTTT. The chain carries TRBV6-1 and TRBJ1-5; perhaps TRBD1 as D (5 bases). This CDR3 comprises 14 residues. Looked up from germline, CDR1 is MNHNS and CDR2 is SASEGT. Trimming left V 2 bases short and J 2 bases short, with 7 bases between.

V and J are TRBV19 and TRBJ1-5; 8 nucleotides line up with TRBD1. Trimming took 6 bases from V and 4 from J; bases not matched to a gene: 5. CDR3 length: 14 amino acids. Germline V gene data show CDR1 as LNHDA and CDR2 as SQIVND (reference sequence). The CDR3 coding sequence is TGTGCCAGTAGCTTTACAGGGGGGAATCAGCCCCAGCATTTT. This codes for CASSFTGGNQPQHF.

Remarks on this clone: Other DNA variants within this sample encode the same CDR3. V usage is TRBV5-6 and J usage is TRBJ1-2, with no clear D. With 0 bases removed from V and 8 bases from J, the gap between germline ends came to 5 bases. The germline V gene encodes CDR1 SGHDT and CDR2 YYEEEE. This CDR3 is built from 11 residues. CDR3 DNA sequence: TGTGCCAGCAGCTTGGTAGGGGGCTACACCTTC. It translates to CASSLVGGYTF.

The chain couples TRBV6-1 to TRBJ2-3, with a weak D call TRBD1 (6 bases). The CDR3 is 15 amino acids. Germline V gene sequence: CDR1 MNHNS, CDR2 SASEGT. Between the trimmed V and J ends, which lost 6 bases and 4 bases, there was a span of 17 bases. The CDR3 protein is CASSEPSQGSDTQYF. CDR3 sequence (DNA): TGTGCCAGCAGCGAACCCTCACAGGGTTCAGATACGCAGTATTTT.

The CDR3 spells CASSRTGNEKLFF. Here the CDR3 DNA reads TGTGCCAGCAGTCGCACGGGCAATGAAAAACTGTTTTTT. The chain couples TRBV6-5 to TRBJ1-4; no reliable D call. CDR1 MNHEY and CDR2 SVGAGI come from the germline V gene. The V and J ends lost 5 bases and 5 bases respectively, with 9 bases between them. The CDR3 is made up of 13 amino acids.

The rearrangement joins TRBV5-4 to TRBJ2-3, with D uncertain. Trimming shortened V by 3 bases and J by 3 bases, and 14 bases separated the two germline ends. The CDR3 is made up of 15 amino acids. CDR1 and CDR2 (germline): SGHNT, YYREEE (reference sequence). The CDR3 DNA sequence: TGTGCCAGCAGCTCGGCCAAAAGTCGGACAGATACGCAGTATTTT. Protein product: CASSSAKSRTDTQYF.

J is TRBJ1-2 and V is TRBV5-1; TRBD1 matches at 9 bases. J gave up 7 bases and V 4 bases, and 17 bases lay outside the gene matches. Germline V gene lookup returns CDR1 SGHRS and CDR2 YFSETQ. CDR3 length: 17 residues. The CDR3 loop is CASSQEFPGQGAIGYTF. The CDR3 DNA reads as TGCGCCAGCAGCCAAGAATTTCCGGGACAGGGTGCTATTGGCTACACCTTC.

This sequence joins TRBV6-1 and TRBJ1-6; 10 bases fit TRBD1. There are 15 residues in the CDR3. Germline V gives CDR1 MNHNS, CDR2 SASEGT. The ends lost 6 bases at V and 7 bases at J; junction bases unmatched: 6. CDR3 DNA sequence: TGTGCCAGCAGAGGGACAGGGGTGGGGAATTCACCCCTCCACTTT. Residues: CASRGTGVGNSPLHF.

V usage is TRBV6-6 and J usage is TRBJ2-1, with a possible D match to TRBD2 (6 bases). The germline V and J ends were trimmed by 4 bases and 4 bases, with 11 bases remaining between them. The CDR3 covers 14 residues. In germline, CDR1 is MNHNY, CDR2 SVGAGI (reference sequence). CDR3 loop: CASSSTRGYNEQFF. The CDR3 DNA is TGTGCCAGCAGTTCCACACGGGGGTACAATGAGCAGTTCTTC.